A selection of T cell receptor beta chains follows, all from one sample in a study of chronic HIV infection and antiretroviral therapy. TCRdb reprocessed the 5' RACE reads via MiXCR and lists one record per CDR3 protein. The table shows around 31,000 distinct CDR3 sequences, with roughly 8.7% occurring only once. The sequenced material came from peripheral blood. The receptors originated from an adult who had HIV and had not received antiretroviral therapy, or was an uninfected healthy control (not recorded which). Both conserved end residues are part of each CDR3. A D gene is named only where the DNA matches it firmly. Not all rows give a size; the values are once, few, many and, for expanded clones, a class.

J: TRBJ2-7
V: TRBV27
D: -
size: many
CDR3: CASSSRGGTSYEQYF
DNA: TGTGCCAGCAGTTCCAGGGGGGGGACGTCATACGAGCAGTACTTC

J: TRBJ2-3
V: TRBV20-1
D: -
size: few
CDR3: CSARAGSTDTQYF
DNA: TGCAGTGCTAGAGCGGGGAGCACAGATACGCAGTATTTT

J: TRBJ2-1
V: TRBV10-3
D: TRBD1
size: few
CDR3: CAISERGTGGGNEQFF
DNA: TGTGCCATCAGTGAGAGGGGGACAGGAGGGGGGAACGAGCAGTTCTTC

J: TRBJ1-4
V: TRBV5-1
D: -
size: many
CDR3: CASSLHQDEKLFF
DNA: TGCGCCAGCAGCTTGCACCAGGATGAAAAACTGTTTTTT

J: TRBJ1-5
V: TRBV27
D: TRBD1
size: few
CDR3: CASSLSGQAHQPQHF
DNA: TGTGCCAGCAGTTTATCAGGACAGGCCCATCAGCCCCAGCATTTT

J: TRBJ2-4
V: TRBV15
D: TRBD1
size: few
CDR3: CATSRTRQGDIQYF
DNA: TGTGCCACCAGCAGAACCCGACAGGGAGACATTCAGTACTTC

J: TRBJ2-3
V: TRBV6-9
D: TRBD2
size: many
CDR3: CASSWPPSGRAGTDTQYF
DNA: TGTGCCAGCAGTTGGCCTCCTAGCGGGAGGGCCGGGACAGATACGCAGTATTTT

J: TRBJ2-1
V: TRBV27
D: TRBD2
size: -
CDR3: CASSPGLAGGPYEQFF
DNA: TGTGCCAGCAGCCCGGGACTAGCGGGGGGGCCCTATGAGCAGTTCTTC

J: TRBJ1-1
V: TRBV18
D: -
size: -
CDR3: CASSPPGYTEAFF
DNA: TGTGCCAGCTCACCACCAGGGTATACTGAAGCTTTCTTT

J: TRBJ2-7
V: TRBV7-9
D: -
size: many
CDR3: CASNLGGHEQYF
DNA: TGTGCCAGCAACCTTGGGGGACACGAGCAGTACTTC

J: TRBJ2-3
V: TRBV5-1
D: -
size: few
CDR3: CASSSWTDSTDTQYF
DNA: TGCGCCAGCAGCTCGTGGACGGATAGCACAGATACGCAGTATTTT

J: TRBJ2-1
V: TRBV20-1
D: -
size: many
CDR3: CSARGRGKGDEQFF
DNA: TGCAGTGCTAGAGGCCGGGGGAAGGGTGATGAGCAGTTCTTC

J: TRBJ2-6
V: TRBV12-3/TRBV12-4
D: -
size: many
CDR3: CASSLTGLIKANVLTF
DNA: TGTGCCAGCAGTTTAACAGGGCTCATTAAAGCCAACGTCCTGACTTTC

J: TRBJ2-7
V: TRBV11-2
D: TRBD1
size: many
CDR3: CASSLAAGGRTYEQYF
DNA: TGTGCCAGCAGCTTAGCGGCAGGGGGACGTACCTACGAGCAGTACTTC

J: TRBJ2-1
V: TRBV7-2
D: TRBD2
size: many
CDR3: CASSLASGRIYNEQFF
DNA: TGTGCCAGCAGCTTAGCCAGCGGGAGGATCTACAATGAGCAGTTCTTC

J: TRBJ2-1
V: TRBV2
D: -
size: many
CDR3: CASSDPSNEQFF
DNA: TGTGCCAGCAGTGACCCAAGCAATGAGCAGTTCTTC

J: TRBJ1-1
V: TRBV25-1
D: -
size: few
CDR3: CASRGMLVSTEAFF
DNA: TGTGCCAGCAGGGGAATGCTGGTTAGCACTGAAGCTTTCTTT

J: TRBJ2-5
V: TRBV7-9
D: -
size: -
CDR3: CASSSRDAPETQYF
DNA: TGTGCCAGCAGCTCCCGGGACGCCCCAGAGACCCAGTACTTC

J: TRBJ2-5
V: TRBV3-1
D: TRBD2
size: -
CDR3: CASSQEGPAGGRETQYF
DNA: TGTGCCAGCAGCCAAGAAGGCCCGGCGGGGGGGCGGGAGACCCAGTACTTC

J: TRBJ2-7
V: TRBV5-4
D: -
size: few
CDR3: CASSLEGGAYEQYF
DNA: TGTGCCAGCAGCTTGGAAGGGGGTGCCTACGAGCAGTACTTC

J: TRBJ2-7
V: TRBV7-9
D: -
size: many
CDR3: CASNDSGEQYF
DNA: TGTGCCAGCAACGACAGTGGCGAGCAGTACTTC

J: TRBJ2-2
V: TRBV19
D: -
size: many
CDR3: CASSISHSTGELFF
DNA: TGTGCCAGTAGTATTTCACACTCCACCGGGGAGCTGTTTTTT

J: TRBJ2-2
V: TRBV29-1
D: -
size: few
CDR3: CSGNVMGTGELFF
DNA: TGCAGCGGGAACGTGATGGGCACCGGGGAGCTGTTTTTT

J: TRBJ1-1
V: TRBV29-1
D: -
size: many
CDR3: CSVRGAEAFF
DNA: TGCAGCGTTCGTGGAGCTGAAGCTTTCTTT

J: TRBJ1-1
V: TRBV20-1
D: -
size: -
CDR3: CSAEVAENTEAFF
DNA: TGCAGTGCGGAAGTGGCGGAAAACACTGAAGCTTTCTTT

J: TRBJ2-7
V: TRBV10-3
D: -
size: few
CDR3: CAISVEGSPTYEQYF
DNA: TGTGCCATCAGCGTTGAGGGATCCCCTACCTACGAGCAGTACTTC

J: TRBJ1-1
V: TRBV27
D: -
size: -
CDR3: CASSFLRGGTEAFF
DNA: TGTGCCAGCAGTTTCCTAAGGGGAGGCACTGAAGCTTTCTTT

J: TRBJ1-3
V: TRBV11-2
D: -
size: -
CDR3: CASSAMSGNTIYF
DNA: TGTGCCAGCAGCGCGATGTCTGGAAACACCATATATTTT

J: TRBJ1-5
V: TRBV6-2/TRBV6-3
D: -
size: -
CDR3: CASSYGPGQPQHF
DNA: TGTGCCAGCAGTTACGGGCCCGGTCAGCCCCAGCATTTT

J: TRBJ1-5
V: TRBV27
D: TRBD1
size: few
CDR3: CASSFGTGGINQPQHF
DNA: TGTGCCAGCAGTTTCGGGACAGGGGGTATCAATCAGCCCCAGCATTTT

J: TRBJ1-6
V: TRBV29-1
D: TRBD1
size: many
CDR3: CSVRTGDNSPLHF
DNA: TGCAGCGTCAGGACAGGAGATAATTCACCCCTCCACTTT

J: TRBJ2-5
V: TRBV29-1
D: -
size: -
CDR3: CSVVAGGQETQYF
DNA: TGCAGCGTTGTGGCAGGCGGCCAAGAGACCCAGTACTTC

J: TRBJ1-1
V: TRBV20-1
D: -
size: -
CDR3: CSAVPRVMNTEAFF
DNA: TGCAGTGCTGTACCACGGGTAATGAACACTGAAGCTTTCTTT

J: TRBJ2-1
V: TRBV3-1
D: TRBD2
size: many
CDR3: CASSLGLAGGIYNEQFF
DNA: TGTGCCAGCAGCTTAGGACTAGCGGGAGGTATTTACAATGAGCAGTTCTTC

J: TRBJ2-5
V: TRBV20-1
D: TRBD2
size: few
CDR3: CSASLAGAGAQYF
DNA: TGCAGTGCTAGTTTAGCGGGAGCAGGGGCCCAGTACTTC

J: TRBJ1-1
V: TRBV29-1
D: -
size: many
CDR3: CSVRPMADTEAFF
DNA: TGCAGCGTGAGACCAATGGCGGACACTGAAGCTTTCTTT

J: TRBJ1-1
V: TRBV3-1
D: -
size: many
CDR3: CASSPEGHYGAFF
DNA: TGTGCCAGCAGCCCTGAAGGGCATTATGGAGCTTTCTTT

J: TRBJ2-2
V: TRBV10-3
D: TRBD1
size: few
CDR3: CAIRTTGANTGELFF
DNA: TGTGCCATCAGAACTACAGGGGCGAACACCGGGGAGCTGTTTTTT

J: TRBJ2-7
V: TRBV28
D: -
size: -
CDR3: CASSWSSSYEQYF
DNA: TGTGCCAGCAGTTGGAGCTCCTCCTACGAGCAGTACTTC

J: TRBJ1-1
V: TRBV12-3/TRBV12-4
D: -
size: -
CDR3: CASSFRREMNTEAFF
DNA: TGTGCCAGCAGTTTCCGCAGGGAGATGAACACTGAAGCTTTCTTT

J: TRBJ1-2
V: TRBV2
D: -
size: few
CDR3: CASRAGTALYGYTF
DNA: TGTGCCAGCAGAGCCGGGACGGCTCTCTATGGCTACACCTTC

J: TRBJ2-7
V: TRBV5-1
D: TRBD1
size: few
CDR3: CASSGGQGGTYEQYF
DNA: TGCGCCAGCAGCGGGGGACAGGGGGGGACCTACGAGCAGTACTTC

J: TRBJ2-4
V: TRBV3-1
D: -
size: many
CDR3: CASSQSVLAKNIQYF
DNA: TGTGCCAGCAGCCAGTCGGTATTAGCCAAAAACATTCAGTACTTC

J: TRBJ1-1
V: TRBV5-5
D: -
size: -
CDR3: CASSLSEGANTEAFF
DNA: TGTGCCAGCAGCTTGTCGGAAGGAGCGAACACTGAAGCTTTCTTT

J: TRBJ2-5
V: TRBV5-1
D: -
size: -
CDR3: CASSLVFVSTETQYF
DNA: TGCGCCAGCAGCTTGGTCTTCGTCAGCACGGAGACCCAGTACTTC

J: TRBJ2-3
V: TRBV10-3
D: TRBD2
size: few
CDR3: CAISDPSGPSTDTQYF
DNA: TGTGCCATCAGTGATCCTAGCGGACCTAGCACAGATACGCAGTATTTT

J: TRBJ2-1
V: TRBV29-1
D: -
size: -
CDR3: CSVDTASKGDEQFF
DNA: TGCAGCGTTGATACAGCCTCGAAAGGGGATGAGCAGTTCTTC

J: TRBJ2-1
V: TRBV29-1
D: -
size: -
CDR3: CSVTYNEQFF
DNA: TGCAGCGTGACCTACAATGAGCAGTTCTTC

J: TRBJ1-2
V: TRBV10-3
D: -
size: -
CDR3: CAISERSGSYYGYTF
DNA: TGTGCCATCAGTGAGCGATCGGGCAGCTACTATGGCTACACCTTC

J: TRBJ1-4
V: TRBV6-5
D: -
size: many
CDR3: CASSYLWAAEKLFF
DNA: TGTGCCAGCAGTTACCTTTGGGCGGCTGAAAAACTGTTTTTT

J: TRBJ2-3
V: TRBV2
D: TRBD2
size: many
CDR3: CASSELAGGGDTQYF
DNA: TGTGCCAGCAGTGAGCTAGCGGGAGGAGGTGATACGCAGTATTTT

J: TRBJ1-4
V: TRBV5-4
D: -
size: few
CDR3: CASSLEAGNEKLFF
DNA: TGTGCCAGCAGCTTGGAGGCAGGCAATGAAAAACTGTTTTTT

J: TRBJ2-7
V: TRBV11-1
D: -
size: many
CDR3: CASSLVRDRSYEQYF
DNA: TGTGCCAGCAGCTTAGTGCGGGACAGATCCTACGAGCAGTACTTC

J: TRBJ2-1
V: TRBV29-1
D: TRBD2
size: many
CDR3: CSVDRRLAGGGEQFF
DNA: TGCAGCGTTGACCGCAGACTAGCGGGAGGGGGTGAGCAGTTCTTC